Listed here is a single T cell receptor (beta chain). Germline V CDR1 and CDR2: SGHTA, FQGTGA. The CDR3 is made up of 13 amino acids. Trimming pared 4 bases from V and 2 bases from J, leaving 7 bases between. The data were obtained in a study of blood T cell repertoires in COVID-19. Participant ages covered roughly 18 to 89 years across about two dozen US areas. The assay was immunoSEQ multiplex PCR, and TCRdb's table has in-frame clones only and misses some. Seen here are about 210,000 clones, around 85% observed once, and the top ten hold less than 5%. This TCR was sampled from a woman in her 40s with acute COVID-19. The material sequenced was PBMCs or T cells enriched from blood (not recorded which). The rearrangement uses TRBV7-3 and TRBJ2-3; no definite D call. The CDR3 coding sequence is TGTGCCAGCAGCTGGGCCACCACAGATACGCAGTATTTT. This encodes CASSWATTDTQYF.